These 21 T cell receptor beta chains were all obtained from the same sample, sequenced in a study of CD8 T cells in Susac syndrome. An amount of RNA that ranged from roughly 0.5 to 1 ug was reverse transcribed with random hexamers. MiXCR, applied by TCRdb to the immunoSEQ multiplex PCR reads, yields one record per CDR3 protein. Among approximately 150,000 distinct CDR3 sequences listed, about 91% were seen once. Sequencing used CD4+ T cells from PBMCs. The receptors here all came from a human donor in good health.

This chain links TRBV7-9 with TRBJ1-1; D is possibly TRBD1 (5 bases). The germline V gene encodes CDR1 SEHNR and CDR2 FQNEAQ (reference sequence). The CDR3 spans 15 residues. Trimming pared 3 bases from V and 1 base from J, leaving 12 bases between. The CDR3 region is CASSLGGDANTEAFF. Here the CDR3 DNA reads TGTGCCAGCAGCTTGGGCGGGGACGCGAACACTGAAGCTTTCTTT.

The chain joins TRBV19 to TRBJ1-1, with a weak D call TRBD1 (6 bases). The V and J ends lost 6 bases and 1 base respectively, with 15 bases between them. Germline V CDR1 and CDR2: LNHDA, SQIVND (reference sequence). The CDR3 spans 15 residues. CDR3 in amino acids: CASSPIATGNTEAFF. The CDR3 coding sequence is TGTGCCAGTAGCCCTATAGCGACAGGGAACACTGAAGCTTTCTTT.

The chain is built from TRBV7-2 and TRBJ1-5; a weak D match, TRBD1 (5 bases). Germline V gene lookup returns CDR1 SGHTA and CDR2 FQGNSA. Between the trimmed V and J ends, which lost 7 bases and 6 bases, there was a span of 13 bases. This CDR3 is built from 13 residues. CDR3 bases: TGTGCCAGCACCACCGATAGGGGTCAGCCCCAGCATTTT. This encodes CASTTDRGQPQHF.

This chain links TRBV20-1 with TRBJ1-2; no firm D call. CDR1 DFQATT and CDR2 SNEGSKA come from the germline V gene (reference sequence). CDR3 length equals 12 residues. The V end lost 7 bases, the J end lost 0 bases, and 9 bases lay between the germline ends. CDR3 sequence (DNA): TGCAGTGTCGGCAGCTCTAACTATGGCTACACCTTC. It specifies CSVGSSNYGYTF.

The rearrangement links TRBV20-1 to TRBJ2-7, with TRBD1 as a possible D gene (5 bases). There are 12 residues in the CDR3. The germline V gene has CDR1 DFQATT and CDR2 SNEGSKA (reference sequence). V was cut by 1 base and J by 3 bases, with 7 bases left in between. The CDR3: CSARGGRYEQYF. The CDR3 nucleotides are TGCAGTGCTAGAGGGGGCCGCTACGAGCAGTACTTC.

This clonotype was counted a single time. V gene TRBV9 combines with J gene TRBJ2-7; 8 bases align to TRBD1. The V gene's germline CDR1 is SGDLS and CDR2 YYNGEE. With V trimmed by 0 bases and J by 3 bases, 5 bases remained unmatched. The length of the CDR3 is 15 residues. CDR3 protein: CASSVGGQEFYEQYF. The CDR3 DNA sequence: TGTGCCAGCAGCGTAGGGGGACAGGAGTTCTACGAGCAGTACTTC.

The chain joins TRBV19 to TRBJ2-7; D is perhaps TRBD2 (5 bases). Germline values: CDR1 LNHDA, CDR2 SQIVND (reference sequence). The CDR3 has 13 amino acids. Trimming shortened V by 4 bases and J by 2 bases, and 9 bases separated the two germline ends. The CDR3 here is CASSTSGPYEQYF. As DNA, the CDR3 is TGTGCCAGTAGTACCAGCGGCCCCTACGAGCAGTACTTC. The full variable domain, with the rest looked up from reference TRBV19 and TRBJ2-7, is DGGITQSPKYLFRKEGQNVTLSCEQNLNHDAMYWYRQDPGQGLRLIYYSQIVNDFQKGDIAEGYSVSREKKESFPLTVTSAQKNPTAFYLCASSTSGPYEQYFGPGTRLTVT.

This clonotype was counted a few times. The rearrangement uses TRBV29-1 and TRBJ2-7; D is unresolved. V lost 4 bases, J lost 0 bases, and 13 bases lay in between. The CDR3 runs to 14 residues. CDR1 SQVTM and CDR2 ANQGSEA come from the germline V gene. The chain's CDR3 is CSVGKARSSYEQYF. The CDR3 DNA reads TGCAGCGTTGGGAAAGCCAGGAGCTCCTACGAGCAGTACTTC.

J is TRBJ2-5 and V is TRBV6-1, with TRBD2 identical over 7 bases. The germline CDR1 and CDR2 sequences are MNHNS and SASEGT. V was clipped by 9 bases and J by 2 bases; unmatched bases: 9. This CDR3 comprises 14 residues. CDR3 bases: TGTGCCAGTCAGACTAGCTCCCTGCAAGAGACCCAGTACTTC. Protein: CASQTSSLQETQYF.

DNA of the CDR3: TGTGCCACCAGTGGAACGCAAGGCCGGGCCGGGACCGGGGAGCTGTTTTTT. Translating gives CATSGTQGRAGTGELFF. V and J are TRBV24-1 and TRBJ2-2; D ambiguous. Germline-derived CDR1 and CDR2 are KGHDR and SFDVKD. Trimming took 5 bases from V and 5 from J, leaving 20 bases between them. The CDR3 runs 17 residues.

V usage is TRBV2 and J usage is TRBJ1-6; 7 nucleotides align to TRBD1. This CDR3 has 13 amino acids. J gave up 8 bases and V 8 bases, and 6 bases lay outside the gene matches. Germline V gives CDR1 SNHLY, CDR2 FYNNEI. The CDR3 nucleotides read TGTGCCAGCCGACAGGGTATAGATTCACCCCTCCACTTT. Residues: CASRQGIDSPLHF.

This clonotype has only one observation. J is TRBJ1-1 and V is TRBV7-2; possible D gene TRBD1, 5 bases. Germline lookup yields CDR1 SGHTA and CDR2 FQGNSA. Deletions cut 1 base from V and 6 bases from J, with 15 bases between. The CDR3 extends over 15 amino acids. CDR3 coding DNA: TGTGCCAGCAGCTTAGGGGCAGGGAAATACCCTGAAGCTTTCTTT. Translated, it gives CASSLGAGKYPEAFF.

This clonotype was observed once. CDR3 bases: TGCAGTGCTAGATGGACAGGGGACACTGAAGCTTTCTTT. Translating it yields CSARWTGDTEAFF. The chain combines TRBV20-1 with TRBJ1-1, with TRBD1 matching 9 bases. V shed 2 bases and J 3 bases; nucleotides not matched to a gene: 1. In germline, CDR1 is DFQATT, CDR2 SNEGSKA (reference sequence). The CDR3 length is 13 residues.

The V call is TRBV11-2, the J call TRBJ1-4; D unclear. CDR1 is SGHAT and CDR2 is FQNNGV in the germline V gene. The CDR3 has 14 amino acids. V gave up 1 base and J gave up 7 bases, with 10 bases separating them. The chain's CDR3 is CASSLALSSEKLFF. The CDR3 region has the DNA TGTGCCAGCAGCTTAGCCCTCAGCAGTGAAAAACTGTTTTTT.

V gene TRBV4-1 combines with J gene TRBJ1-4; possible D gene TRBD1, 5 bases. With 1 base removed from V and 8 bases from J, the gap between germline ends came to 14 bases. Germline-derived CDR1 and CDR2 are MGHRA and YSYEKL. There are 15 residues in the CDR3. The CDR3 is CASSQAGTLGEKLFF. The CDR3, as DNA: TGCGCCAGCAGCCAAGCCGGGACCCTCGGAGAAAAACTGTTTTTT.

J is TRBJ2-3 and V is TRBV3-1; TRBD1 might be the D (6 bases). Germline V gives CDR1 LGHDT, CDR2 YNNKEL (reference sequence). The CDR3 is made up of 18 amino acids. Trimming took off 6 bases at V and 2 bases at J, with 24 bases between the two ends. Here the CDR3 reads CASSSRLDRSSSTDTQYF. CDR3 nucleotide sequence: TGTGCCAGCAGTTCCCGATTAGACAGGTCTTCTTCCACAGATACGCAGTATTTT.

This chain links TRBV6-2 or TRBV6-3 with TRBJ1-1; D may be TRBD1 (5 bases). The V gene lost 5 bases and the J gene lost 3 bases, with 13 bases spanning the gap. Germline CDR1 MNHEY, CDR2 SVGEGT. CDR3 length equals 14 residues. CDR3 amino acids: CASSLQGLDTEAFF. The DNA of the CDR3 is TGTGCCAGCAGTCTCCAGGGTTTGGACACTGAAGCTTTCTTT.

The gene calls are TRBV5-1 and TRBJ2-2, with unresolved D. Trimming shortened V by 0 bases and J by 1 base, and 10 bases separated the two germline ends. This CDR3 region has 16 residues. Germline loops: CDR1 SGHRS, CDR2 YFSETQ. Here the CDR3 reads CASSLVGRLNTGELFF. In DNA form, the CDR3 reads TGCGCCAGCAGCTTGGTCGGCAGGTTGAACACCGGGGAGCTGTTTTTT.

V and J are TRBV28 and TRBJ2-7; a possible D gene is TRBD2 (6 bases). This CDR3 comprises 15 residues. Germline V gives CDR1 MDHEN, CDR2 SYDVKM. Trimming pared 5 bases from V and 3 bases from J, leaving 17 bases between. The CDR3 loop reads CASSVPGLGLYEQYF. The DNA for the CDR3 is TGTGCCAGCAGTGTACCGGGACTGGGACTCTACGAGCAGTACTTC.

V usage is TRBV4-1 and J usage is TRBJ2-3; D call uncertain. The V and J ends lost 0 bases and 0 bases respectively, with 13 bases between them. Germline V gives CDR1 MGHRA, CDR2 YSYEKL. This CDR3 comprises 17 residues. CDR3 sequence: CASSQDLPGRSTDTQYF. The CDR3 region has the DNA TGCGCCAGCAGCCAAGATCTTCCAGGACGAAGCACAGATACGCAGTATTTT.

V is TRBV20-1 and J is TRBJ2-1; D is perhaps TRBD1 (5 bases). The CDR3 is made up of 12 amino acids. V gave up 6 bases and J gave up 5 bases, with 11 bases separating them. Germline V gene data show CDR1 as DFQATT and CDR2 as SNEGSKA (reference sequence). Written as DNA, the CDR3 is TGCAGTGCGCATCGACAGAACAATGAGCAGTTCTTC. It codes for CSAHRQNNEQFF.